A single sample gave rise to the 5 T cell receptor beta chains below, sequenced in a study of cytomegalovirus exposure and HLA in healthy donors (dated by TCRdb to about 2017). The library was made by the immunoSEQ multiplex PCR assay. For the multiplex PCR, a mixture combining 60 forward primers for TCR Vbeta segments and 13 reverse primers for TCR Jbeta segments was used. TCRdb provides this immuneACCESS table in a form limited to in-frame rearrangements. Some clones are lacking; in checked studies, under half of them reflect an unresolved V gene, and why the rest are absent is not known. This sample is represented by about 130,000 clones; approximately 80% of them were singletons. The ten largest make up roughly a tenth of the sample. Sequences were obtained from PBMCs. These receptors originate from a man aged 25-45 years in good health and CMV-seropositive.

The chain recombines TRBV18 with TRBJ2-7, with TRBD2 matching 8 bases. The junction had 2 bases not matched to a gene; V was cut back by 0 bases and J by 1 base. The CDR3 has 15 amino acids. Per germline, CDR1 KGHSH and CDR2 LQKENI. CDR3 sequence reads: CASSPPGLVSYEQYF. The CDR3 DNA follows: TGTGCCAGCTCACCACCGGGACTAGTATCCTACGAGCAGTACTTC. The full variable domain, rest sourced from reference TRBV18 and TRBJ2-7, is NAGVMQNPRHLVRRRGQEARLRCSPMKGHSHVYWYRQLPEEGLKFMVYLQKENIIDESGMPKERFSAEFPKEGPSILRIQQVVRGDSAAYFCASSPPGLVSYEQYFGPGTRLTVT.

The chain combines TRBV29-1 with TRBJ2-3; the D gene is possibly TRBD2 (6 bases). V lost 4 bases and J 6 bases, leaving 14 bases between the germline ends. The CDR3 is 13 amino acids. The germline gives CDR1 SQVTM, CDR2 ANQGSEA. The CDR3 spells CSVGPSDRDTQYF. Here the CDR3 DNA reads TGCAGCGTTGGACCTAGCGATAGGGATACGCAGTATTTT.

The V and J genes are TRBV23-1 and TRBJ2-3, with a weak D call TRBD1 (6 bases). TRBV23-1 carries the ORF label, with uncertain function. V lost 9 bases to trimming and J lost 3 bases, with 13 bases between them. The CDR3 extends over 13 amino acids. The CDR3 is CASGQTTTDTQYF. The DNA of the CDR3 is TGCGCCAGTGGACAGACAACTACAGATACGCAGTATTTT.

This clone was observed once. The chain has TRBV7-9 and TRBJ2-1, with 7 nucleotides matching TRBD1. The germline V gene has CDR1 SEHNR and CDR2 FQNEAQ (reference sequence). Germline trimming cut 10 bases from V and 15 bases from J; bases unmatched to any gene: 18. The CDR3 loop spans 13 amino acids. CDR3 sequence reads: CAKGATSADGLFF. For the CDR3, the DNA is TGTGCCAAGGGGGCAACTTCGGCAGACGGTCTGTTCTTC.

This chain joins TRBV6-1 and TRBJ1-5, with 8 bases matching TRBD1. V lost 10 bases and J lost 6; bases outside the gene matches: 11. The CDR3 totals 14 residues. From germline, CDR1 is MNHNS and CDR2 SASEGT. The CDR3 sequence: CATTGQVGGQPQHF. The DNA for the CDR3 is TGTGCCACTACGGGACAGGTAGGGGGTCAGCCCCAGCATTTT.